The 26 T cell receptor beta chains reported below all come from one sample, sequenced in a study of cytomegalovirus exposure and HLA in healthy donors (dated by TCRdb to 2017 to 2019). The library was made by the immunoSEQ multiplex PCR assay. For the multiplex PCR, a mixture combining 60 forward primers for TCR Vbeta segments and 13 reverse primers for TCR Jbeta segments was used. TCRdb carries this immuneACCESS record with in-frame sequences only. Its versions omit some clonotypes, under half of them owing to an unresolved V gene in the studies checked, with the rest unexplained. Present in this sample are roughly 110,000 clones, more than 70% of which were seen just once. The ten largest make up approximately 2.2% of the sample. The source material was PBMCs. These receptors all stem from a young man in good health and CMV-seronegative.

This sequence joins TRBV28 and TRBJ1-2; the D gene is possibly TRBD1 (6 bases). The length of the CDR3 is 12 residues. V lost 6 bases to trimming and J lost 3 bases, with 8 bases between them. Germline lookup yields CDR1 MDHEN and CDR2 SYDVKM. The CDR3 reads CASRQGYYGYTF. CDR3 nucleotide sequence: TGTGCCAGCAGACAGGGTTACTATGGCTACACCTTC.

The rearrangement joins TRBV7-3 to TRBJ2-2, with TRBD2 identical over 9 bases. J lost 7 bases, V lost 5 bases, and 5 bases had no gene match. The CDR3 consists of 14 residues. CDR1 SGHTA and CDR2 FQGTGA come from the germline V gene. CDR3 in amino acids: CASSRSGGFGELFF. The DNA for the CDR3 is TGTGCCAGCAGCCGCAGCGGGGGGTTCGGGGAGCTGTTTTTT.

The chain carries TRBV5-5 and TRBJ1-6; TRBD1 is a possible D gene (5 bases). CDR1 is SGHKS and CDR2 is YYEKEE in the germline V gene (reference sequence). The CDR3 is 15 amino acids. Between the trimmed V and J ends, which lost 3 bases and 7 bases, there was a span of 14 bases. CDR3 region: CASSSLDSGNSPLHF. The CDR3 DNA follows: TGTGCCAGCAGCTCCCTCGACAGTGGCAATTCACCCCTCCACTTT.

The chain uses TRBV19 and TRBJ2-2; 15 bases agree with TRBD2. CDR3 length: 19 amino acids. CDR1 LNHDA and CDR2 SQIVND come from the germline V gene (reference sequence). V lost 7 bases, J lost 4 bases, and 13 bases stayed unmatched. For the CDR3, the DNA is TGTGCCAGTACCCCGGCCCGGACTAGCGGGGGGGGAACCACCGGGGAGCTGTTTTTT. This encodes CASTPARTSGGGTTGELFF. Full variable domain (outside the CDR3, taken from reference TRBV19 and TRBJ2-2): DGGITQSPKYLFRKEGQNVTLSCEQNLNHDAMYWYRQDPGQGLRLIYYSQIVNDFQKGDIAEGYSVSREKKESFPLTVTSAQKNPTAFYLCASTPARTSGGGTTGELFFGEGSRLTVL.

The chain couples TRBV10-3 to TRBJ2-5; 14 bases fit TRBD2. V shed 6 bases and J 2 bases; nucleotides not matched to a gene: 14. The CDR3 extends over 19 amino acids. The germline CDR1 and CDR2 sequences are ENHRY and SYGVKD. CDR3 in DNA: TGTGCCATCAGCCCAGGACTAGCGGGGGGCGCCGCTTTTCAAGAGACCCAGTACTTC. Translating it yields CAISPGLAGGAAFQETQYF.

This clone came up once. This CDR3 is CASSPVGGADTQYF. CDR3 in DNA: TGTGCCAGCTCACCAGTCGGGGGGGCAGATACGCAGTATTTT. The chain carries TRBV18 and TRBJ2-3, with 8 bases fitting TRBD2. The V gene end was trimmed by 2 bases and the J gene end by 4 bases; junction bases not matched to a gene: 2. The CDR3 is 14 residues long. Germline lookup yields CDR1 KGHSH and CDR2 LQKENI.

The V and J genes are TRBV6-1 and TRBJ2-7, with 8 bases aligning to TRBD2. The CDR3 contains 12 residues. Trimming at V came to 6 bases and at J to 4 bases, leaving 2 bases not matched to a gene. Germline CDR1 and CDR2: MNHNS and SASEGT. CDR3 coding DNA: TGTGCCAGCAGGCGCGGGGGGTACGAGCAGTACTTC. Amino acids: CASRRGGYEQYF.

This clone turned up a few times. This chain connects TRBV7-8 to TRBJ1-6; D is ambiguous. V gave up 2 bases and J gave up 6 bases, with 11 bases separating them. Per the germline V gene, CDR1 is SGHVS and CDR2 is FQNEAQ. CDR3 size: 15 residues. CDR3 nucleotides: TGTGCCAGCAGCTTATTGGGCAGAACTAATTCACCCCTCCACTTT. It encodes CASSLLGRTNSPLHF.

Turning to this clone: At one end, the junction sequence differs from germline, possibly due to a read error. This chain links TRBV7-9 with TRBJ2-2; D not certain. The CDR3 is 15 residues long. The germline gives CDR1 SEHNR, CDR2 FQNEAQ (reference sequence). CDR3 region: CSSSLSSRDTGELFF. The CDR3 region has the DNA TGTTCCAGCAGCTTGTCATCGCGAGACACCGGGGAGCTGTTTTTT.

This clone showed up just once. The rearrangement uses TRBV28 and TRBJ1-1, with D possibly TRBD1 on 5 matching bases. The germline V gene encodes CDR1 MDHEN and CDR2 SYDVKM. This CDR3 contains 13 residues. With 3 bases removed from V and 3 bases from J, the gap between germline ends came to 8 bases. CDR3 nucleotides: TGTGCCAGCAGTTTGCAGGGATACACTGAAGCTTTCTTT. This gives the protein CASSLQGYTEAFF.

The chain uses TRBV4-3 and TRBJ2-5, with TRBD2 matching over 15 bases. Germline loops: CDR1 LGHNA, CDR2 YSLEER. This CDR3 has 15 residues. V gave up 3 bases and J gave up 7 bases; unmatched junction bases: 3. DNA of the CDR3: TGCGCCAGCAGCCAGGGACTAGCGGGGGGCGGGACCCAGTACTTC. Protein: CASSQGLAGGGTQYF.

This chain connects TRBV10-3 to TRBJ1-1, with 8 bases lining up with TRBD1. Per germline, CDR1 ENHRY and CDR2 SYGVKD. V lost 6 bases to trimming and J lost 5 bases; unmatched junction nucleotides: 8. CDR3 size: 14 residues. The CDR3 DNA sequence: TGTGCCATCAGAATTAACAGGGGGAGAACTGAAGCTTTCTTT. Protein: CAIRINRGRTEAFF.

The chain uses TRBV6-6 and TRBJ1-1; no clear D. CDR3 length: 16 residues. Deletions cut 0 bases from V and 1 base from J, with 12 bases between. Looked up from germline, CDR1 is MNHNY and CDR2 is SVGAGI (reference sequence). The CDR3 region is CASSYSEGFTNTEAFF. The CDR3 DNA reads TGTGCCAGCAGTTACTCGGAGGGTTTTACGAACACTGAAGCTTTCTTT.

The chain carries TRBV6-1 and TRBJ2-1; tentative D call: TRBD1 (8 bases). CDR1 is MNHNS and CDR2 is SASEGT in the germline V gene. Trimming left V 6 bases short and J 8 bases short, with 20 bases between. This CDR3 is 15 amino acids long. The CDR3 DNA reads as TGTGCCAGCAGCAGCGGGACAGGTGGTCCGGATGAGCAGTTCTTC. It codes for CASSSGTGGPDEQFF.

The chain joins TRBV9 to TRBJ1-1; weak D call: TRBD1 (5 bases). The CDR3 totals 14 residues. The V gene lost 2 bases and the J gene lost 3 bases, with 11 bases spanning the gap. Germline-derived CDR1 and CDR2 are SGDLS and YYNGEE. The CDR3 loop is CASSVVDRDTEAFF. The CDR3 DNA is TGTGCCAGCAGCGTGGTCGACAGAGACACTGAAGCTTTCTTT.

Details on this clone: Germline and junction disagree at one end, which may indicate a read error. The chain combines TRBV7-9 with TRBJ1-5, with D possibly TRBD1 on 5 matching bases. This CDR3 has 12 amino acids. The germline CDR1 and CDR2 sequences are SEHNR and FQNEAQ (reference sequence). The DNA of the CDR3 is TGTTCCAGCAGCTTAGCGGGGCAAGCCCAGCATTTT. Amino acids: CSSSLAGQAQHF.

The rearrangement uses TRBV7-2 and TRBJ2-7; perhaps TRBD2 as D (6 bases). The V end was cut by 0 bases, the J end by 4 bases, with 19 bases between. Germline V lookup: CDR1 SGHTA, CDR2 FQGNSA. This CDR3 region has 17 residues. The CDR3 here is CASSLATGVGRGYEQYF. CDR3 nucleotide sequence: TGTGCCAGCAGCTTAGCAACGGGGGTTGGGAGAGGATACGAGCAGTACTTC.

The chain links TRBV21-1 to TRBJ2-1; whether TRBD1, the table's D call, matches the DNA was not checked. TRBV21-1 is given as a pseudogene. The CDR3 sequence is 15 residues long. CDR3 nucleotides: TGTGCCAGCAGCAAGGCCAGGGTCTCCTACAATGAGCAGTTCTTC. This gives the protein CASSKARVSYNEQFF.

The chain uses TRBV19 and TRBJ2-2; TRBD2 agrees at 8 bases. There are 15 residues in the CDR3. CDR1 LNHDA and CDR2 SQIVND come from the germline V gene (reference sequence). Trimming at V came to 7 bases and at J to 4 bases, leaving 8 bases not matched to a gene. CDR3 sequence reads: CASKGDSGVTGELFF. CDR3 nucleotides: TGTGCCAGTAAGGGGGATAGCGGGGTCACCGGGGAGCTGTTTTTT.

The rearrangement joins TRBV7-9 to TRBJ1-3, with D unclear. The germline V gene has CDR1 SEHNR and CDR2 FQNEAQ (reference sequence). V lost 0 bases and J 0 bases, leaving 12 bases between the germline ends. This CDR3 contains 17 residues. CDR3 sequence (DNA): TGTGCCAGCAGCTTAGCGGCGGGCGCTCACTCTGGAAACACCATATATTTT. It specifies CASSLAAGAHSGNTIYF.

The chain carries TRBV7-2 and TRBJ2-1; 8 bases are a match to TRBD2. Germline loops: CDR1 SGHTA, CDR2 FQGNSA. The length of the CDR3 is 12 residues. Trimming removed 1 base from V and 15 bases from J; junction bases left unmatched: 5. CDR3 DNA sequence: TGTGCCAGCAGCTTAGTGCCCGGGGGGGTGTTCTTC. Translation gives CASSLVPGGVFF.

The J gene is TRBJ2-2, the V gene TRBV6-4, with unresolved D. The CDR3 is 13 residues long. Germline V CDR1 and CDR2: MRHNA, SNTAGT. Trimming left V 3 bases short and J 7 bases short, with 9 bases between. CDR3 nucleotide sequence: TGTGCCAGCAGTGATGGAGAGCACGGGGAGCTGTTTTTT. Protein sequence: CASSDGEHGELFF.

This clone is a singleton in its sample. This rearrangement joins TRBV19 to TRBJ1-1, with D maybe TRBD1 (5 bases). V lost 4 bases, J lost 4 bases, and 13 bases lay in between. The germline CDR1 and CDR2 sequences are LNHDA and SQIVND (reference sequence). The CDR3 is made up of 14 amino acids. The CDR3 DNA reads TGTGCCAGTAGTACTAGGGGCCGTCGCACTGAAGCTTTCTTT. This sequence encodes CASSTRGRRTEAFF. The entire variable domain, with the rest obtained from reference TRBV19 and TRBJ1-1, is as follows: DGGITQSPKYLFRKEGQNVTLSCEQNLNHDAMYWYRQDPGQGLRLIYYSQIVNDFQKGDIAEGYSVSREKKESFPLTVTSAQKNPTAFYLCASSTRGRRTEAFFGQGTRLTVV.

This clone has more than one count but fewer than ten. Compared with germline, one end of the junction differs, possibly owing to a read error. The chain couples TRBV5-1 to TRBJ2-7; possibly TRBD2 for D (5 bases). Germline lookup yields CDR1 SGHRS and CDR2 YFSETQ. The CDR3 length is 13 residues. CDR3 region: CASSLLGSYAQYF. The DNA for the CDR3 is TGCGCCAGCAGCTTACTAGGGTCCTACGCGCAGTACTTC. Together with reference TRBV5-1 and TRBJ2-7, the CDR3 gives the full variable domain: KAGVTQTPRYLIKTRGQQVTLSCSPISGHRSVSWYQQTPGQGLQFLFEYFSETQRNKGNFPGRFSGRQFSNSRSEMNVSTLELGDSALYLCASSLLGSYAQYFGPGTRLTVT.

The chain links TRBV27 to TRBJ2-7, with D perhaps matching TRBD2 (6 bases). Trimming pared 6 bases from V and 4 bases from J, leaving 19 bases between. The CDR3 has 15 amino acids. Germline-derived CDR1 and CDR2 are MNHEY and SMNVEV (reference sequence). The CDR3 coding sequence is TGTGCCAGCAGGTTGGGGGGATTGACGGAGTACGAGCAGTACTTC. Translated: CASRLGGLTEYEQYF.

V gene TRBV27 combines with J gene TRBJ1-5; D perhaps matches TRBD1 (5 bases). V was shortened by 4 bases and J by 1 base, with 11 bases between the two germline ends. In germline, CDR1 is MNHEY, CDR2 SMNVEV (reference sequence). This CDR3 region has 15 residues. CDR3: CASSSRDSSNQPQHF. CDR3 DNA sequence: TGTGCCAGCAGTTCCCGTGACAGCAGCAATCAGCCCCAGCATTTT.